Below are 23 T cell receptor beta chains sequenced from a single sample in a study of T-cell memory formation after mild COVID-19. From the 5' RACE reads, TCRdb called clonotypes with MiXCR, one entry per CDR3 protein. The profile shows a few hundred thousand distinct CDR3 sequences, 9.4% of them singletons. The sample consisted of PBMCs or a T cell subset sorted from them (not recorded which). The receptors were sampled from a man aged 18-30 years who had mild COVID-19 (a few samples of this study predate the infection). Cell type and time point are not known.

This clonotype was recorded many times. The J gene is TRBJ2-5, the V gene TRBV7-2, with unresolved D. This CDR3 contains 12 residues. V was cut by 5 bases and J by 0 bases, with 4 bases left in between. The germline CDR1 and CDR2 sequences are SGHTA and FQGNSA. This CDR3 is CASSAYQETQYF. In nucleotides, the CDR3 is TGTGCCAGCAGCGCCTACCAAGAGACCCAGTACTTC. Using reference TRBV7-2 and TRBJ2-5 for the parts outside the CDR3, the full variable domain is GAGVSQSPSNKVTEKGKDVELRCDPISGHTALYWYRQSLGQGLEFLIYFQGNSAPDKSGLPSDRFSAERTGGSVSTLTIQRTQQEDSAVYLCASSAYQETQYFGPGTRLLVL.

CDR3 nucleotide sequence: TGTGCCAGCAGTAGACAGTGGTCTTCTGAAGCTTTCTTT. This gives the protein CASSRQWSSEAFF. The V gene is TRBV6-1, the J gene TRBJ1-1, with D perhaps TRBD1 (5 bases). This CDR3 is built from 13 residues. Between the trimmed V and J ends, which lost 5 bases and 6 bases, there was a span of 13 bases. CDR1 and CDR2 (germline): MNHNS, SASEGT.

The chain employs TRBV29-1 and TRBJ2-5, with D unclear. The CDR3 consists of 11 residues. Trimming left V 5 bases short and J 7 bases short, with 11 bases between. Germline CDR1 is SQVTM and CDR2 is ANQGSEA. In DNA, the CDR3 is TGCAGCGTTCGGGTAGCCGGGACCCAGTACTTC. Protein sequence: CSVRVAGTQYF.

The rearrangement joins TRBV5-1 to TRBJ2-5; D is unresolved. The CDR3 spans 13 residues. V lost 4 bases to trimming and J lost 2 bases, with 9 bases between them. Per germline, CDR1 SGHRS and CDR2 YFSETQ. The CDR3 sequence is CASSIDRQETQYF. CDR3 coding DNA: TGCGCCAGCAGCATCGATAGGCAAGAGACCCAGTACTTC.

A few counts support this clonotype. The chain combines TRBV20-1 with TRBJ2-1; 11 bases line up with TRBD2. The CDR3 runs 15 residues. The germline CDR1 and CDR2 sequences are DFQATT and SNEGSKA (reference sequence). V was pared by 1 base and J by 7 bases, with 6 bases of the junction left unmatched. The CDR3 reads CSARVPSGGLNEQFF. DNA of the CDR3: TGCAGTGCTAGAGTACCTAGCGGGGGGTTAAATGAGCAGTTCTTC.

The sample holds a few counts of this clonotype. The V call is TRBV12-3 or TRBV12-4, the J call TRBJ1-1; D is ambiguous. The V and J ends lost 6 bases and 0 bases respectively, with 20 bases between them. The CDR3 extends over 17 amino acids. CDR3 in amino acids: CASRPSAWEIMNTEAFF. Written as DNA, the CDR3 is TGTGCCAGCAGACCTTCGGCGTGGGAAATAATGAACACTGAAGCTTTCTTT.

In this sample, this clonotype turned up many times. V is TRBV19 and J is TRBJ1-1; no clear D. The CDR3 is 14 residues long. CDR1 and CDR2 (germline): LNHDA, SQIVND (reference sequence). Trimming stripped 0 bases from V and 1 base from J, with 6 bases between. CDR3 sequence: CASSIDGRNTEAFF. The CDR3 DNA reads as TGTGCCAGTAGTATAGACGGACGGAACACTGAAGCTTTCTTT.

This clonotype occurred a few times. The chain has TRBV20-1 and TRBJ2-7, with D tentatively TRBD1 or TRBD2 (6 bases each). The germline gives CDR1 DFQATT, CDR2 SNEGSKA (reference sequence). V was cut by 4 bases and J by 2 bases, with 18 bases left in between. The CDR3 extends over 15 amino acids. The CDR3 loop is CSATGVPGATYEQYF. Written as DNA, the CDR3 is TGCAGTGCTACCGGGGTCCCGGGGGCGACCTACGAGCAGTACTTC.

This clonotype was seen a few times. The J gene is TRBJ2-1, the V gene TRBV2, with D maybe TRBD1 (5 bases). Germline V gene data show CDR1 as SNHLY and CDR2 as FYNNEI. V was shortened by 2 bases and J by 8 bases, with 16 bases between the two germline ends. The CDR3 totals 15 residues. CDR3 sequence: CASSEIWGEEHEQFF. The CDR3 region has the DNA TGTGCCAGCAGTGAAATCTGGGGCGAGGAACATGAGCAGTTCTTC.

The CDR3: CASSGEWVSETQYF. The CDR3 DNA sequence: TGTGCCAGCTCTGGGGAGTGGGTTTCAGAGACCCAGTACTTC. V is TRBV9 and J is TRBJ2-5, with D possibly being TRBD2 (5 bases). The germline V gene has CDR1 SGDLS and CDR2 YYNGEE. The CDR3 runs 14 residues. With 7 bases removed from V and 4 bases from J, the gap between germline ends came to 17 bases.

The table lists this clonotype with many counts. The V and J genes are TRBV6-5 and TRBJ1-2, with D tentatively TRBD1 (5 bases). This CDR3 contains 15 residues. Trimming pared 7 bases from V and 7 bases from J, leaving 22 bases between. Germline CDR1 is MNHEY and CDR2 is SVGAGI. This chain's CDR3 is CASTSRKGYNGGYTF. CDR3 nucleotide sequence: TGTGCCAGCACCAGCCGGAAGGGGTACAACGGTGGCTACACCTTC.

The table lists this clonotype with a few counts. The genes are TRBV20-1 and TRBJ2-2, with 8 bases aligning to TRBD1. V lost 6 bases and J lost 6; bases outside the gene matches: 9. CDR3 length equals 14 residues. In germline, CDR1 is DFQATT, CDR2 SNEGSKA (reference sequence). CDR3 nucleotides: TGCAGTGCAAGAACAGGGGGAGAGGCCGGGGAGCTGTTTTTT. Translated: CSARTGGEAGELFF.

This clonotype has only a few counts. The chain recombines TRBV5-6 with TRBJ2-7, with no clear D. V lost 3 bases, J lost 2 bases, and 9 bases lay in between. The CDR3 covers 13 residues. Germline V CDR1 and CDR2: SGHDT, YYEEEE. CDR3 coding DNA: TGTGCCAGCAGCTCCGTCCTGACCTACGAGCAGTACGTC. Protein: CASSSVLTYEQYV.

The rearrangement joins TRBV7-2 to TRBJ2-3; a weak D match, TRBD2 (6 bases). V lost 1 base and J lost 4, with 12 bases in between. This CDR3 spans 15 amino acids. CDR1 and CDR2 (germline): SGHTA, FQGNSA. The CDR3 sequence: CASSLGVGGADTQYF. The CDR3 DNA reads TGTGCCAGCAGCTTAGGTGTCGGGGGAGCAGATACGCAGTATTTT. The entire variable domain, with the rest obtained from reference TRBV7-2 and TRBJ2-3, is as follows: GAGVSQSPSNKVTEKGKDVELRCDPISGHTALYWYRQSLGQGLEFLIYFQGNSAPDKSGLPSDRFSAERTGGSVSTLTIQRTQQEDSAVYLCASSLGVGGADTQYFGPGTRLTVL.

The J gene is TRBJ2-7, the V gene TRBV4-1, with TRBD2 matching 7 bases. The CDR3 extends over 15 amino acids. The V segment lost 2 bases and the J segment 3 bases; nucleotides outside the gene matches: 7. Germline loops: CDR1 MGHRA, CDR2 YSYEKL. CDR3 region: CASSQLPGGFYEQYF. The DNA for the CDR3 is TGCGCCAGCAGCCAACTGCCCGGGGGGTTCTACGAGCAGTACTTC.

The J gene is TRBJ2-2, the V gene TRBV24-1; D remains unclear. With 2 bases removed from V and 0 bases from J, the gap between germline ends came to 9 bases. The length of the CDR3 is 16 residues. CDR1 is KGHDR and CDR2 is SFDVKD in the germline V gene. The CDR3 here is CATSDSDLPNTGELFF. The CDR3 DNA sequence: TGTGCCACCAGTGATTCGGACCTCCCGAACACCGGGGAGCTGTTTTTT.

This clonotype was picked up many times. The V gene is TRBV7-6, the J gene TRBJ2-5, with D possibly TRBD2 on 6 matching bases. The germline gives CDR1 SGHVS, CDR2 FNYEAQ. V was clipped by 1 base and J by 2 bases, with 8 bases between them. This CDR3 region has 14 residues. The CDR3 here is CASSLGSGQETQYF. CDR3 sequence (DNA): TGTGCCAGCAGCTTAGGTAGCGGACAAGAGACCCAGTACTTC.

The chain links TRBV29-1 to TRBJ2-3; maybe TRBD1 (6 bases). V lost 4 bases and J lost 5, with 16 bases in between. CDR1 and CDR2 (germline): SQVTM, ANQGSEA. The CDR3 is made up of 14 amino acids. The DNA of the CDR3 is TGCAGCGTTGTAAGTGCAGGGGCGGGAGATACGCAGTATTTT. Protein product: CSVVSAGAGDTQYF.

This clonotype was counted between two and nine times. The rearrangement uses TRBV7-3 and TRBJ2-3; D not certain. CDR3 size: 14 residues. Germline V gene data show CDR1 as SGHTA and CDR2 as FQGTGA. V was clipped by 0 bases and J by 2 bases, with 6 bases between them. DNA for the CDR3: TGTGCCAGCAGCTTAACGCTAAACACAGATACGCAGTATTTT. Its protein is CASSLTLNTDTQYF.

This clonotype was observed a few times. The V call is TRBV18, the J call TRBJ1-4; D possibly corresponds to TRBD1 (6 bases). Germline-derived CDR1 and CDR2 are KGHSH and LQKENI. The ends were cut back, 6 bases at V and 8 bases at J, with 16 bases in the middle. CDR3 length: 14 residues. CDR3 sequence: CASSPEGDREKLFF. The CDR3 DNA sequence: TGTGCCAGCTCCCCCGAGGGGGATCGCGAAAAACTGTTTTTT.

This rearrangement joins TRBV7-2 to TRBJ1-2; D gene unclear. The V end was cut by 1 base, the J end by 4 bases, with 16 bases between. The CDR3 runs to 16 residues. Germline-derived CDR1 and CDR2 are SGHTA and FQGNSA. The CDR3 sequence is CASSLEAGRKTYGYTF. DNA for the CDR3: TGTGCCAGCAGCTTAGAGGCGGGCAGGAAGACCTATGGCTACACCTTC.

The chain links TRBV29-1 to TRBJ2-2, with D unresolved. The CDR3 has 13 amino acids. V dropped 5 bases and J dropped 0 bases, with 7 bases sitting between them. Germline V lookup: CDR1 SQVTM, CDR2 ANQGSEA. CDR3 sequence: CSVRTPNTGELFF. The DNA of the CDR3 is TGCAGCGTTAGGACGCCGAACACCGGGGAGCTGTTTTTT.

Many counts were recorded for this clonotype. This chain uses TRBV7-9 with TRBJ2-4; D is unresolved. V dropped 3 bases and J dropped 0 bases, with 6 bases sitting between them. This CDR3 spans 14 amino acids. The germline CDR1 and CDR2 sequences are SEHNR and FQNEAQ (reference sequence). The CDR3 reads CASSFREAKNIQYF. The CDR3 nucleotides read TGTGCCAGCAGCTTCAGAGAAGCCAAAAACATTCAGTACTTC.